This T cell receptor beta chain was profiled in a study of breast tumors, draining lymph nodes, adjacent tissues. Study outcomes and limitations: That most tumor T cells come from lymph nodes remained unproven. Tumor TCR diversity was below lymph nodes but above nontumor tissue. Findings are consistent with lymph node origin and intratumoral expansion of most tumor T cells. Tumor and nontumor repertoires were significantly more similar in luminal-like than in basal-like breast cancer.

The CDR3 spans 16 residues. Germline V gives CDR1 MNHEY, CDR2 SMNVEV (reference sequence). Unmatched junction bases numbered 11, after V lost 8 bases and J lost 1 base. Axillary draining lymph nodes of breast cancer patients supplied the node samples. This clonotype occurred a few times. Its antigen is unknown. TCRdb recomputed calls from the multiplex PCR reads with MiXCR, one row per CDR3 protein. The repertoire consists of 150,000 or so distinct CDR3 sequences, with around 33% occurring once and the leading ten covering roughly 3.8%. This clonotype was sampled from a female donor with breast cancer. Some clones in this sample may be carry-over from other donors' samples. Sequenced sample: axillary lymph node tissue. The chain carries TRBV27 and TRBJ2-1, with 7 bases lining up with TRBD2. The CDR3 DNA reads TGTGCCAGCGCTCCGGGGTCGGGGGGATCCTACAATGAGCAGTTCTTC. As protein: CASAPGSGGSYNEQFF.